Following are 16 T cell receptor beta chains from one sample sequenced in a study of blood T cell repertoires in COVID-19. This table comes from immunoSEQ multiplex PCR, and its TCRdb copy is limited to in-frame clones, with some not included. The sample records about 190,000 clones, roughly 90% being singletons. Source material: peripheral blood. These receptors all come from a woman aged 40 to 55 who had recovered from COVID-19.

V gene TRBV6-6 combines with J gene TRBJ2-3; D not certain. The germline CDR1 and CDR2 sequences are MNHNY and SVGAGI (reference sequence). The CDR3 consists of 11 residues. V was clipped by 5 bases and J by 5 bases, with 5 bases between them. CDR3 nucleotide sequence: TGTGCCAGCAGTACAGTAGATACGCAGTATTTT. It specifies CASSTVDTQYF.

This chain connects TRBV27 to TRBJ1-1; D possibly corresponds to TRBD1 (5 bases). CDR3 length: 15 amino acids. Germline values: CDR1 MNHEY, CDR2 SMNVEV (reference sequence). V shed 4 bases and J shed 0 bases, with 12 bases lying between them. This chain's CDR3 is CASSSNPTVNTEAFF. CDR3 DNA sequence: TGTGCCAGCAGTTCTAACCCGACAGTGAACACTGAAGCTTTCTTT.

The rearrangement uses TRBV7-9 and TRBJ1-2; D is ambiguous. CDR1 SEHNR and CDR2 FQNEAQ come from the germline V gene (reference sequence). The V gene lost 5 bases and the J gene lost 7 bases, with 14 bases spanning the gap. The CDR3 runs to 13 residues. This CDR3 is CASSAPGSGGYTF. The DNA of the CDR3 is TGTGCCAGCAGCGCCCCGGGGTCGGGTGGCTACACCTTC.

The chain has TRBV2 and TRBJ1-3; weak D call: TRBD1 (6 bases). The CDR3 loop spans 16 amino acids. Trimming left V 0 bases short and J 0 bases short, with 9 bases between. The germline V gene encodes CDR1 SNHLY and CDR2 FYNNEI. CDR3 DNA: TGTGCCAGCAGTGAAGCAGGACAGTCCTCTGGAAACACCATATATTTT. It encodes CASSEAGQSSGNTIYF.

The gene calls are TRBV19 and TRBJ1-2, with D maybe TRBD1 (5 bases). The CDR3 consists of 13 residues. CDR1 LNHDA and CDR2 SQIVND come from the germline V gene (reference sequence). V lost 7 bases, J lost 9 bases, and 18 bases lay in between. In nucleotides, the CDR3 is TGTGCCAGTACCGAAAACCGGGGGGGGAGCTACACCTTC. This gives the protein CASTENRGGSYTF.

The rearrangement links TRBV12-3 or TRBV12-4 to TRBJ2-5; D gene uncertain. This CDR3 region has 11 residues. Trimming stripped 3 bases from V and 5 bases from J, with 4 bases between. CDR3: CASSFMETQYF. Here the CDR3 DNA reads TGTGCCAGCAGTTTTATGGAGACCCAGTACTTC.

The rearrangement uses TRBV3-1 (or the pseudogene TRBV3-2) and TRBJ2-2; 10 bases are a match to TRBD2. The V and J ends lost 1 base and 6 bases, in that order; junction bases with no gene match: 2. Germline V gene data show CDR1 as LGHDT and CDR2 as YNNKEL (reference sequence). There are 15 residues in the CDR3. For the CDR3, the DNA is TGTGCCAGCAGCCAAGGGCTAGCGGGAGCCGGGGAGCTGTTTTTT. It yields the protein CASSQGLAGAGELFF.

V gene TRBV6-5 combines with J gene TRBJ1-2; 9 nucleotides agree with TRBD1. CDR1 and CDR2 (germline): MNHEY, SVGAGI. V was clipped by 11 bases and J by 6 bases; unmatched bases: 4. CDR3 length equals 11 residues. The CDR3 DNA is TGTGCCCGACAGGGGGTCGATGGCTACACCTTC. Protein: CARQGVDGYTF.

V gene TRBV2 combines with J gene TRBJ2-1; TRBD2 matches at 9 bases. CDR3 length: 14 amino acids. The germline V gene encodes CDR1 SNHLY and CDR2 FYNNEI. The trim removed 2 bases at V and 5 bases at J, leaving 1 base unmatched. The CDR3 is CASSERLADNEQFF. The CDR3 nucleotides read TGTGCCAGCAGTGAAAGACTAGCGGACAATGAGCAGTTCTTC.

The rearrangement uses TRBV6-5 and TRBJ1-1; perhaps TRBD1 as D (6 bases). The V end was cut by 0 bases, the J end by 5 bases, with 13 bases between. Germline CDR1 MNHEY, CDR2 SVGAGI. This CDR3 comprises 15 residues. CDR3 sequence (DNA): TGTGCCAGCAGTTACTCGCAGGGGTTTAGTACTGAAGCTTTCTTT. This encodes CASSYSQGFSTEAFF.

This clone appeared once. The chain couples TRBV9 to TRBJ2-1; no firm D call. The germline V and J ends were trimmed by 4 bases and 7 bases, with 9 bases remaining between them. The CDR3 loop spans 12 amino acids. Germline-derived CDR1 and CDR2 are SGDLS and YYNGEE. CDR3 residues: CASSPDWNEQFF. Written as DNA, the CDR3 is TGTGCCAGCAGCCCAGATTGGAATGAGCAGTTCTTC.

The rearrangement uses TRBV5-1 and TRBJ2-7, with D perhaps TRBD1 (6 bases). CDR1 is SGHRS, CDR2 YFSETQ, per germline. The CDR3 spans 15 residues. V lost 4 bases and J lost 3, with 17 bases in between. CDR3 DNA: TGCGCCAGCAGCGGGGGCCAGGAGGTCATCTACGAGCAGTACTTC. Translating gives CASSGGQEVIYEQYF.

The chain links TRBV28 to TRBJ2-3, with a weak D call TRBD2 (6 bases). Germline-derived CDR1 and CDR2 are MDHEN and SYDVKM. V lost 4 bases to trimming and J lost 3 bases, with 17 bases between them. The CDR3 contains 16 residues. CDR3 protein: CASSSPSVGGTDTQYF. The CDR3 DNA reads TGTGCCAGCAGTTCGCCCTCGGTAGGAGGGACAGATACGCAGTATTTT.

The chain links TRBV4-1 to TRBJ1-4, with TRBD1 matching 7 bases. V lost 0 bases and J lost 8; bases outside the gene matches: 6. The germline V gene has CDR1 MGHRA and CDR2 YSYEKL. The CDR3 has 15 residues. CDR3 sequence (DNA): TGCGCCAGCAGCCAAGAAGAGACAGGGCTAGAAAAACTGTTTTTT. Its translation is CASSQEETGLEKLFF.

The chain combines TRBV3-1 (or the pseudogene TRBV3-2) with TRBJ2-5, with a tentative D call TRBD1 (6 bases). Germline assignment: CDR1 LGHDT and CDR2 YNNKEL (reference sequence). The CDR3 has 14 residues. Trimming cost V 3 bases and J 6 bases, with 14 bases left between them. CDR3 in amino acids: CASSQSTGTQTQYF. CDR3 DNA: TGTGCCAGCAGCCAGTCCACAGGGACCCAGACCCAGTACTTC.

CDR3 amino acids: CASSPGGTYNEQFF. In DNA, the CDR3 is TGTGCCAGCAGTCCGGGTGGCACCTACAATGAGCAGTTCTTC. The chain recombines TRBV5-4 with TRBJ2-1; D gene ambiguous. This CDR3 spans 14 amino acids. Deletions cut 5 bases from V and 2 bases from J, with 11 bases between. Germline V CDR1 and CDR2: SGHNT, YYREEE (reference sequence).